The 3 T cell receptor beta chains presented below share a single source sample, sequenced in a study of blood T cell repertoires in COVID-19. The repertoire was sequenced with immunoSEQ multiplex PCR; TCRdb's copy has only in-frame clones and lacks some. The data hold 120,000 to 150,000 clones, with under 85% observed a single time. The sample consisted of peripheral blood. These receptors came from a human donor in a cohort sampled during active COVID-19.

The chain is built from TRBV2 and TRBJ2-4; unclear D gene. Germline CDR1 is SNHLY and CDR2 is FYNNEI. This CDR3 spans 15 amino acids. V lost 7 bases, J lost 0 bases, and 13 bases lay in between. The DNA of the CDR3 is TGTGCCAGCAAGGAGTCTAGTCTAGCCAAAAACATTCAGTACTTC. Its protein product is CASKESSLAKNIQYF.

This clone has only one observation. J is TRBJ2-3 and V is TRBV30; 9 positions match TRBD2. Germline V gene lookup returns CDR1 GTSNPN and CDR2 SVGIG (reference sequence). Trimming at V came to 4 bases and at J to 2 bases, leaving 4 bases not matched to a gene. This CDR3 has 14 residues. The CDR3 loop is CAWILAGPTDTQYF. The CDR3 DNA sequence: TGTGCCTGGATACTAGCGGGCCCCACAGATACGCAGTATTTT.

The rearrangement joins TRBV2 to TRBJ2-7; 8 bases fit TRBD2. The germline CDR1 and CDR2 sequences are SNHLY and FYNNEI. This CDR3 has 14 amino acids. J was trimmed by 4 bases and V by 7 bases; bases with no gene match: 9. The CDR3 DNA follows: TGTGCCAGCACCGGACGAACTAGCGGTTACGAGCAGTACTTC. This encodes CASTGRTSGYEQYF.